This T cell receptor beta chain appears in the sequencing data of a study of response to subunit inactivated influenza vaccine. CDR1 and CDR2 (germline): MDHEN, SYDVKM. The CDR3 consists of 16 residues. Trimming at V came to 2 bases and at J to 1 base, leaving 5 bases not matched to a gene. Of note for this clonotype: Its matching antigen is unknown.

TCRdb called the RT-PCR reads again in MiXCR, with one record for every CDR3 protein. This repertoire shows about 570,000 distinct CDR3 sequences, 11% found once; its top ten account for approximately 9.9%. Notes on the study in general: The authors offered the suggestion that each seasonal influenza vaccination recruits few new T cells.

The same data also contributed to another study, on T cells expressing NK-cell markers. In that study: Beta-chain TCR cDNA was generated via 5'RACE template switching with UMIs. The authors derived TCR beta repertoires from sorted CD3+CD56+NKG2C+, CD3+CD56+NKG2C- and CD3+CD56-NKG2C+ T cells. In about 6 donors, dominant CD3+CD56+NKG2C+ clones formed roughly 1.0-7.5% of CD8+ cells. These same clonotypes (in four donors) also led the CD3+CD56-NKG2C+ fraction.

This TCR derives from a man aged 50 to 60 who received an inactivated influenza vaccine. Sequencing was performed on PBMCs from blood, taken on the day of vaccination. The gene calls are TRBV28 and TRBJ2-7; TRBD2 agrees at 10 bases. DNA for the CDR3: TGTGCCAGCAGTTTAAAAATTAGCGGGGGGTCCTACGAGCAGTACTTC. It specifies CASSLKISGGSYEQYF.